The clone carrying this TCR beta chain has more than one count but fewer than ten. V dropped 4 bases and J dropped 1 base, with 8 bases sitting between them. The length of the CDR3 is 12 residues. Germline CDR1 reads SQVTM; CDR2 reads ANQGSEA. Each CDR3 protein is one row after TCRdb ran MiXCR on the reads. The data contain some 150,000 distinct CDR3 sequences, about 6.5% of them singletons. These data come from a study of T cell repertoires in cytomegalovirus infection. Study details: Public TCR beta signatures indicated both CMV infection and matching HLA type.

The TCR was taken from a human donor in good health (CMV status not recorded). Some clones in this sample may be carry-over from other donors' samples. The sequencing input was PBMCs. V usage is TRBV29-1 and J usage is TRBJ2-7; perhaps TRBD2 as D (5 bases). The CDR3 nucleotides are TGCAGCGTTGTGGGGAGTTCCTACGAGCAGTACTTC. Translated, it gives CSVVGSSYEQYF.